These 25 T cell receptor beta chains were all obtained from the same sample, sequenced in a study of T cells after yellow fever vaccination. TCRdb reprocessed the 5' RACE reads via MiXCR and lists one record per CDR3 protein. The data show 20,000 to 30,000 distinct CDR3 sequences, 4.5% seen once. The source was PBMCs, either bulk or a sorted T-cell subset (CD4+, CD8+, memory, or dextramer-sorted; not recorded which), collected on the day of the yellow fever booster vaccination. These TCRs come from a man between 18 and 29 years old who received the YFV17D yellow fever vaccine.

This clonotype was seen many times. This chain joins TRBV21-1 and TRBJ2-4; the table assigns TRBD1, which was not confirmed against the DNA. TRBV21-1 is an annotated pseudogene. The CDR3 totals 14 residues. CDR3 bases: TGTGCCAGCATGCCAGGGGAGGCCAAAAACATTCAGTACTTC. It yields the protein CASMPGEAKNIQYF.

Many counts were recorded for this clonotype. The chain employs TRBV2 and TRBJ2-5; the D gene is possibly TRBD2 (6 bases). The germline V gene has CDR1 SNHLY and CDR2 FYNNEI. Trimming shortened V by 8 bases and J by 0 bases, and 7 bases separated the two germline ends. The CDR3 runs to 12 residues. In nucleotides, the CDR3 is TGTGCCAGCGGGGGGAACCAAGAGACCCAGTACTTC. Its translation: CASGGNQETQYF. The whole variable domain, filled in from reference TRBV2 and TRBJ2-5, reads EPEVTQTPSHQVTQMGQEVILRCVPISNHLYFYWYRQILGQKVEFLVSFYNNEISEKSEIFDDQFSVERPDGSNFTLKIRSTKLEDSAMYFCASGGNQETQYFGPGTRLLVL.

This clonotype turned up a few times. CDR3 sequence: CASSLANTEAFF. For the CDR3, the DNA is TGTGCCAGCAGCTTGGCGAACACTGAAGCTTTCTTT. The V gene is TRBV5-4, the J gene TRBJ1-1; D ambiguous. Germline assignment: CDR1 SGHNT and CDR2 YYREEE (reference sequence). The CDR3 is 12 amino acids. The V end was cut by 0 bases, the J end by 1 base, with 1 base between. Combining the CDR3 with reference TRBV5-4 and TRBJ1-1 gives the whole variable domain ETGVTQSPTHLIKTRGQQVTLRCSSQSGHNTVSWYQQALGQGPQFIFQYYREEENGRGNFPPRFSGLQFPNYSSELNVNALELDDSALYLCASSLANTEAFFGQGTRLTVV.

This CDR3 reads CASSPLFSGTDTQYF. For the CDR3, the DNA is TGTGCCAGCTCACCACTGTTTAGCGGCACAGATACGCAGTATTTT. The chain recombines TRBV18 with TRBJ2-3; D might be TRBD2 (5 bases). Trimming left V 1 base short and J 1 base short, with 9 bases between. The CDR3 is made up of 15 amino acids. Germline V gene sequence: CDR1 KGHSH, CDR2 LQKENI.

There are many counts of this clonotype. The chain recombines TRBV7-8 with TRBJ2-1; TRBD2 matches at 9 bases. Germline V gene data show CDR1 as SGHVS and CDR2 as FQNEAQ. This CDR3 is built from 16 residues. The V and J ends lost 5 bases and 9 bases, in that order; junction bases with no gene match: 14. CDR3 residues: CASSRISGGIGAEQFF. In nucleotides, the CDR3 is TGTGCCAGCAGCAGAATTAGCGGGGGAATCGGGGCTGAGCAGTTCTTC. Complete variable domain (other parts from reference TRBV7-8 and TRBJ2-1): GAGVSQSPRYKVAKRGQDVALRCDPISGHVSLFWYQQALGQGPEFLTYFQNEAQLDKSGLPSDRFFAERPEGSVSTLKIQRTQQEDSAVYLCASSRISGGIGAEQFFGPGTRLTVL.

This clonotype occurred many times. This chain connects TRBV5-5 to TRBJ2-5; 11 bases match TRBD2. Germline V gene sequence: CDR1 SGHKS, CDR2 YYEKEE (reference sequence). The CDR3 extends over 15 amino acids. The junction had 4 bases not matched to a gene; V was cut back by 1 base and J by 5 bases. This CDR3 reads CASSLFSGGAETQYF. In DNA, the CDR3 is TGTGCCAGCAGCTTGTTTAGCGGGGGGGCCGAGACCCAGTACTTC.

This clonotype was found many times. V gene TRBV4-3 combines with J gene TRBJ1-4; 10 bases are shared with TRBD1. Germline CDR1 reads LGHNA; CDR2 reads YSLEER. The V gene end was trimmed by 2 bases and the J gene end by 5 bases; junction bases not matched to a gene: 2. The CDR3 is made up of 15 amino acids. This CDR3 is CASSQPGQGNEKLFF. The CDR3 coding sequence is TGCGCCAGCAGCCAACCGGGACAGGGGAATGAAAAACTGTTTTTT.

This clonotype occurred many times. The rearrangement joins TRBV5-1 to TRBJ2-1, with D possibly called TRBD1 or TRBD2 (5 bases each). This CDR3 has 14 residues. V lost 5 bases and J lost 5, with 14 bases in between. CDR1 and CDR2 from the germline V gene are SGHRS and YFSETQ. The CDR3: CASSPDRGNNEQFF. The CDR3 nucleotides are TGCGCCAGCAGTCCCGACCGGGGCAACAATGAGCAGTTCTTC. Based on the CDR3 plus reference TRBV5-1 and TRBJ2-1, the full variable domain is KAGVTQTPRYLIKTRGQQVTLSCSPISGHRSVSWYQQTPGQGLQFLFEYFSETQRNKGNFPGRFSGRQFSNSRSEMNVSTLELGDSALYLCASSPDRGNNEQFFGPGTRLTVL.

The chain combines TRBV20-1 with TRBJ2-1, with TRBD2 matching 12 bases. Trimming took 4 bases from V and 7 from J; bases not matched to a gene: 14. The CDR3 extends over 17 amino acids. Per the germline V gene, CDR1 is DFQATT and CDR2 is SNEGSKA (reference sequence). The CDR3 sequence is CSATSGRAWLTRNEQFF. The CDR3 bases are TGCAGTGCTACTAGCGGGAGGGCCTGGTTGACGCGGAATGAGCAGTTCTTC.

This rearrangement joins TRBV6-2 or TRBV6-3 to TRBJ2-2, with 8 nucleotides matching TRBD2. J gave up 5 bases and V 5 bases, and 7 bases lay outside the gene matches. The CDR3 has 15 amino acids. In germline, CDR1 is MNHEY, CDR2 SVGEGT. The CDR3 spells CASSPSGGKTGELFF. CDR3 in DNA: TGTGCCAGCAGTCCCAGCGGGGGCAAAACCGGGGAGCTGTTTTTT.

This clonotype was observed at least ten times. This rearrangement joins TRBV10-3 to TRBJ1-3; D is possibly TRBD1 (6 bases). Trimming pared 9 bases from V and 4 bases from J, leaving 16 bases between. This CDR3 region has 14 residues. Germline CDR1 ENHRY, CDR2 SYGVKD. CDR3 sequence (DNA): TGTGCCATACAGGGTACGGGCGCCGGAAACACCATATATTTT. It codes for CAIQGTGAGNTIYF.

The chain uses TRBV20-1 and TRBJ2-4; no clear D gene. This CDR3 is 14 amino acids long. Trimming took off 6 bases at V and 0 bases at J, with 12 bases between the two ends. Germline V CDR1 and CDR2: DFQATT, SNEGSKA (reference sequence). The CDR3 here is CSAMTGLAKNIQYF. The CDR3 DNA reads TGCAGTGCGATGACTGGTCTAGCCAAAAACATTCAGTACTTC.

This clonotype appeared many times. This chain links TRBV5-1 with TRBJ2-3; no clear D gene. This CDR3 comprises 15 residues. The germline V and J ends were trimmed by 0 bases and 2 bases, with 10 bases remaining between them. From germline, CDR1 is SGHRS and CDR2 YFSETQ. This CDR3 is CASSLGHPNTDTQYF. The CDR3 DNA sequence: TGCGCCAGCAGCTTGGGACACCCTAACACAGATACGCAGTATTTT.

This clonotype came up a few times. The J gene is TRBJ1-5, the V gene TRBV3-1; D is unresolved. Germline-derived CDR1 and CDR2 are LGHDT and YNNKEL (reference sequence). The CDR3 length is 12 residues. Trimming left V 1 base short and J 4 bases short, with 2 bases between. The CDR3 DNA is TGTGCCAGCAGCCAAGGGAATCAGCCCCAGCATTTT. Its protein is CASSQGNQPQHF.

CDR3 region: CASSPLEGAGAKNIQYF. In DNA form, the CDR3 reads TGTGCCAGCTCACCACTGGAAGGGGCTGGGGCCAAAAACATTCAGTACTTC. The chain recombines TRBV18 with TRBJ2-4; a possible D gene is TRBD1 (5 bases). The V end was cut by 1 base, the J end by 1 base, with 14 bases between. Germline loops: CDR1 KGHSH, CDR2 LQKENI. The CDR3 spans 17 residues.

This clonotype has at least ten counts. The chain uses TRBV4-3 and TRBJ1-4; 7 bases map to TRBD1. The germline gives CDR1 LGHNA, CDR2 YSLEER. The CDR3 extends over 17 amino acids. V lost 3 bases and J lost 3; bases outside the gene matches: 10. This CDR3 reads CASSQGDRAWPNEKLFF. CDR3 nucleotides: TGCGCCAGCAGCCAGGGCGACAGGGCTTGGCCTAATGAAAAACTGTTTTTT.

This clonotype has at least ten counts. The rearrangement joins TRBV28 to TRBJ1-2; possible D gene TRBD1, 5 bases. The germline V and J ends were trimmed by 7 bases and 7 bases, with 13 bases remaining between them. Germline CDR1 is MDHEN and CDR2 is SYDVKM. The CDR3 length is 12 residues. The CDR3 DNA follows: TGTGCCAGCACACTATCGGGGGTTGGCTACACCTTC. This sequence encodes CASTLSGVGYTF.

A single count supports this clonotype. This rearrangement joins TRBV18 to TRBJ2-3; D not certain. V was pared by 8 bases and J by 4 bases, with 19 bases between. This CDR3 is built from 15 residues. Germline CDR1 reads KGHSH; CDR2 reads LQKENI. CDR3 nucleotide sequence: TGTGCCAGCACCAGTCTTGCCTCAGGTGCAGATACGCAGTATTTT. Its protein product is CASTSLASGADTQYF.

This clonotype appeared many times. The chain is built from TRBV5-1 and TRBJ2-1, with D hard to call. V lost 4 bases and J 0 bases, leaving 17 bases between the germline ends. Germline V gene lookup returns CDR1 SGHRS and CDR2 YFSETQ. There are 17 residues in the CDR3. DNA of the CDR3: TGCGCCAGCAGCCCCCACGCGAATATTGGCTCCTACAATGAGCAGTTCTTC. This gives the protein CASSPHANIGSYNEQFF.

This clonotype was observed many times. CDR3 in amino acids: CASSTLRTSGNTIYF. CDR3 nucleotides: TGTGCCAGCAGTACTCTCAGAACCTCTGGAAACACCATATATTTT. The chain has TRBV6-6 and TRBJ1-3; no firm D call. Germline loops: CDR1 MNHNY, CDR2 SVGAGI (reference sequence). CDR3 size: 15 residues. Deletions cut 5 bases from V and 0 bases from J, with 11 bases between.

In this sample, this clonotype turned up a few times. The CDR3 region is CASSLVGTPNTGELFF. The CDR3 nucleotides are TGCGCCAGCAGCTTGGTAGGGACTCCAAACACCGGGGAGCTGTTTTTT. The rearrangement uses TRBV5-1 and TRBJ2-2; D might be TRBD2 (6 bases). This CDR3 spans 16 amino acids. Germline-derived CDR1 and CDR2 are SGHRS and YFSETQ. The V end lost 0 bases, the J end lost 2 bases, and 11 bases lay between the germline ends.

The rearrangement joins TRBV7-2 to TRBJ1-1; D is undetermined. CDR1 and CDR2 (germline): SGHTA, FQGNSA. The CDR3 loop spans 16 amino acids. Trimming left V 2 bases short and J 7 bases short, with 20 bases between. In DNA form, the CDR3 reads TGTGCCAGCAGCTTACAAAATAGTTGGTCTGGGGTTGAAGCTTTCTTT. This encodes CASSLQNSWSGVEAFF. Together with reference TRBV7-2 and TRBJ1-1, the CDR3 gives the full variable domain: GAGVSQSPSNKVTEKGKDVELRCDPISGHTALYWYRQSLGQGLEFLIYFQGNSAPDKSGLPSDRFSAERTGGSVSTLTIQRTQQEDSAVYLCASSLQNSWSGVEAFFGQGTRLTVV.

This clonotype was seen at least ten times. The chain employs TRBV18 and TRBJ2-5, with D possibly TRBD2 on 5 matching bases. Germline V gene sequence: CDR1 KGHSH, CDR2 LQKENI. The V and J ends lost 3 bases and 4 bases respectively, with 15 bases between them. The CDR3 is made up of 15 amino acids. This CDR3 is CASSPKLDWRETQYF. As DNA, the CDR3 is TGTGCCAGCTCACCTAAACTAGATTGGAGAGAGACCCAGTACTTC. The complete variable domain, with remaining parts taken from reference TRBV18 and TRBJ2-5, reads NAGVMQNPRHLVRRRGQEARLRCSPMKGHSHVYWYRQLPEEGLKFMVYLQKENIIDESGMPKERFSAEFPKEGPSILRIQQVVRGDSAAYFCASSPKLDWRETQYFGPGTRLLVL.

The chain joins TRBV3-1 to TRBJ2-5; D remains unclear. The germline V gene has CDR1 LGHDT and CDR2 YNNKEL (reference sequence). Trimming pared 1 base from V and 1 base from J, leaving 7 bases between. The CDR3 loop spans 14 amino acids. This chain's CDR3 is CASSQVPAQETQYF. As DNA, the CDR3 is TGTGCCAGCAGCCAAGTCCCAGCCCAAGAGACCCAGTACTTC.

This clonotype was observed many times. The chain joins TRBV5-1 to TRBJ2-7; tentative D call: TRBD1 (6 bases). In germline, CDR1 is SGHRS, CDR2 YFSETQ. This CDR3 has 14 residues. V gave up 4 bases and J gave up 6 bases, with 17 bases separating them. CDR3 region: CASSPGHKVGEQYF. Written as DNA, the CDR3 is TGCGCCAGCAGCCCGGGACATAAGGTGGGCGAGCAGTACTTC.